These T cell receptor beta chains were read from a single sample in a study of blood T cell repertoires in COVID-19. Measured with immunoSEQ multiplex PCR; TCRdb has only the in-frame clones, and not every one. The sample contains 250,000 to 300,000 clones, about 80% of which appear only once. Material for sequencing was peripheral blood. Source of these receptors: a woman aged 80 or over with acute or convalescent COVID-19. Both conserved end residues are part of each CDR3. The order of the fields is J gene, clone size, D gene, V gene, CDR3 protein, CDR3 DNA. A D gene is named only where the DNA matches it firmly. Not all rows give a size; the values are once, few, many and, for expanded clones, a class.

j_call: TRBJ2-1
clone_size: .
d_call: TRBD1
v_call: TRBV19
cdr3_aa: CASSSGTASYNEQFF
cdr3_nt: TGTGCCAGTAGTTCCGGGACAGCGTCCTACAATGAGCAGTTCTTC

j_call: TRBJ2-4
clone_size: .
d_call: TRBD2
v_call: TRBV6-5
cdr3_aa: CASQITGGKNIQYF
cdr3_nt: TGTGCCAGCCAAATAACGGGGGGCAAAAACATTCAGTACTTC

j_call: TRBJ1-1
clone_size: .
d_call: TRBD1
v_call: TRBV6-5
cdr3_aa: CASSYGDRMNTEAFF
cdr3_nt: TGTGCCAGCAGTTACGGGGACAGGATGAACACTGAAGCTTTCTTT

j_call: TRBJ1-5
clone_size: .
d_call: .
v_call: TRBV2
cdr3_aa: CASKGDTSNQPQHF
cdr3_nt: TGTGCCAGCAAAGGGGACACGAGCAATCAGCCCCAGCATTTT

j_call: TRBJ2-1
clone_size: .
d_call: .
v_call: TRBV4-1
cdr3_aa: CASSQDLARNKHYNEQFF
cdr3_nt: TGCGCCAGCAGCCAAGATCTCGCTAGGAACAAGCACTACAATGAGCAGTTCTTC

j_call: TRBJ1-2
clone_size: .
d_call: .
v_call: TRBV7-9
cdr3_aa: CASSRNLAGYTF
cdr3_nt: TGTGCCAGCAGCCGTAACTTAGCGGGCTACACCTTC

j_call: TRBJ2-3
clone_size: .
d_call: .
v_call: TRBV2
cdr3_aa: CASREDSSTDTQYF
cdr3_nt: TGTGCCAGCAGAGAGGACAGCTCCACAGATACGCAGTATTTT

j_call: TRBJ1-6
clone_size: .
d_call: TRBD1
v_call: TRBV13
cdr3_aa: CASSRLQGVRSPLHF
cdr3_nt: TGTGCCAGCAGCCGATTACAGGGGGTACGATCACCCCTCCACTTT

j_call: TRBJ1-2
clone_size: many
d_call: .
v_call: TRBV6-5
cdr3_aa: CASSSWGRINGYTF
cdr3_nt: TGTGCCAGCAGTTCTTGGGGCAGGATCAATGGCTACACCTTC

j_call: TRBJ1-6
clone_size: .
d_call: TRBD1
v_call: TRBV5-6
cdr3_aa: CASSSLTGTGGNSPLHF
cdr3_nt: TGTGCCAGCAGCTCCCTCACCGGGACAGGGGGCAATTCACCCCTCCACTTT

j_call: TRBJ2-1
clone_size: .
d_call: .
v_call: TRBV21-1
cdr3_aa: CASSKVGGRQFF
cdr3_nt: TGTGCCAGCAGCAAAGTCGGGGGGAGGCAGTTCTTC

j_call: TRBJ1-1
clone_size: .
d_call: TRBD1
v_call: TRBV6-5
cdr3_aa: CASQLDRGFSTEAFF
cdr3_nt: TGTGCCAGTCAATTGGACAGGGGGTTCTCCACTGAAGCTTTCTTT

j_call: TRBJ1-5
clone_size: .
d_call: .
v_call: TRBV4-1
cdr3_aa: CASSESGQINQPQHF
cdr3_nt: TGCGCCAGCAGCGAGTCCGGACAGATCAATCAGCCCCAGCATTTT

j_call: TRBJ1-1
clone_size: once
d_call: TRBD1
v_call: TRBV3-1/TRBV3-2
cdr3_aa: CASSQAGGRDTEAFF
cdr3_nt: TGTGCCAGCAGCCAAGCAGGGGGGAGAGACACTGAAGCTTTCTTT

j_call: TRBJ1-2
clone_size: .
d_call: .
v_call: TRBV5-5
cdr3_aa: CASSLAAANYGYTF
cdr3_nt: TGTGCCAGCAGCTTGGCTGCGGCAAACTATGGCTACACCTTC

j_call: TRBJ1-4
clone_size: .
d_call: .
v_call: TRBV6-5
cdr3_aa: CASGIGLGGQTGLFF
cdr3_nt: TGTGCCAGCGGAATAGGGCTCGGAGGTCAGACAGGCCTGTTTTTT

j_call: TRBJ2-5
clone_size: .
d_call: .
v_call: TRBV18
cdr3_aa: CASSPGRTTQETQYF
cdr3_nt: TGTGCCAGCTCACCAGGGCGGACTACCCAAGAGACCCAGTACTTC

j_call: TRBJ2-7
clone_size: .
d_call: TRBD1
v_call: TRBV19
cdr3_aa: CASSPSDRGRYEQYF
cdr3_nt: TGTGCCAGTAGTCCATCGGACAGGGGGCGATACGAGCAGTACTTC

j_call: TRBJ2-7
clone_size: .
d_call: TRBD1
v_call: TRBV5-1
cdr3_aa: CASSWDRGRGEQYF
cdr3_nt: TGCGCCAGCAGCTGGGACAGGGGGCGCGGGGAGCAGTACTTC

j_call: TRBJ1-1
clone_size: .
d_call: .
v_call: TRBV28
cdr3_aa: CASSLLTEAFF
cdr3_nt: TGTGCCAGCAGTTTATTAACTGAAGCTTTCTTT

j_call: TRBJ1-1
clone_size: .
d_call: .
v_call: TRBV6-1
cdr3_aa: CASSYAGDTEAFF
cdr3_nt: TGTGCCAGCAGTTATGCAGGGGACACTGAAGCTTTCTTT

j_call: TRBJ2-1
clone_size: .
d_call: TRBD1
v_call: TRBV24-1
cdr3_aa: CATSAGQGLRDEQFF
cdr3_nt: TGTGCCACCAGTGCGGGACAGGGGCTCAGGGATGAGCAGTTCTTC

j_call: TRBJ2-1
clone_size: .
d_call: .
v_call: TRBV5-1
cdr3_aa: CASSLGGAGNEQFF
cdr3_nt: TGCGCCAGCAGCTTAGGAGGAGCGGGCAATGAGCAGTTCTTC

j_call: TRBJ2-4
clone_size: .
d_call: .
v_call: TRBV6-5
cdr3_aa: CASSYLTGAKNIQYF
cdr3_nt: TGTGCCAGCAGTTACTTAACAGGGGCCAAAAACATTCAGTACTTC

j_call: TRBJ1-6
clone_size: .
d_call: TRBD1
v_call: TRBV6-5
cdr3_aa: CASRDRGNSPLHF
cdr3_nt: TGTGCCAGCAGGGACAGGGGGAATTCACCCCTCCACTTT

j_call: TRBJ2-7
clone_size: .
d_call: .
v_call: TRBV2
cdr3_aa: CASRLPRAGSYEQYF
cdr3_nt: TGTGCCAGCAGACTTCCTCGGGCGGGATCCTACGAGCAGTACTTC

j_call: TRBJ1-4
clone_size: .
d_call: .
v_call: TRBV19
cdr3_aa: CASRTAATNEKLFF
cdr3_nt: TGTGCCAGTAGGACAGCTGCAACTAATGAAAAACTGTTTTTT

j_call: TRBJ1-1
clone_size: .
d_call: .
v_call: TRBV6-5
cdr3_aa: CASSYSANTEAFF
cdr3_nt: TGTGCCAGCAGTTACTCAGCGAACACTGAAGCTTTCTTT

j_call: TRBJ2-4
clone_size: .
d_call: TRBD1
v_call: TRBV7-2
cdr3_aa: CASSSGRQGGLSYF
cdr3_nt: TGTGCCAGCAGCTCCGGCCGACAGGGTGGGTTATCGTACTTC

j_call: TRBJ1-1
clone_size: .
d_call: TRBD1
v_call: TRBV10-3
cdr3_aa: CASTGGSDTEAFF
cdr3_nt: TGTGCCTCCACAGGGGGCTCGGACACTGAAGCTTTCTTT

j_call: TRBJ1-6
clone_size: .
d_call: .
v_call: TRBV27
cdr3_aa: CASSLWAHSSYNSPLHF
cdr3_nt: TGTGCCAGCAGTTTATGGGCACACAGCTCCTATAATTCACCCCTCCACTTT

j_call: TRBJ2-1
clone_size: .
d_call: .
v_call: TRBV21-1
cdr3_aa: CASSAQREGSVNEQFF
cdr3_nt: TGTGCCAGCAGCGCCCAGCGGGAGGGATCAGTCAATGAGCAGTTCTTC

j_call: TRBJ2-1
clone_size: .
d_call: TRBD2
v_call: TRBV5-1
cdr3_aa: CASSRPGLNDEQFF
cdr3_nt: TGCGCCAGCAGTCGCCCGGGACTAAACGATGAGCAGTTCTTC

j_call: TRBJ2-5
clone_size: .
d_call: TRBD2
v_call: TRBV30
cdr3_aa: CAWKRSGGKETQYF
cdr3_nt: TGTGCCTGGAAGCGTAGCGGGGGAAAAGAGACCCAGTACTTC

j_call: TRBJ1-3
clone_size: .
d_call: .
v_call: TRBV6-1
cdr3_aa: CASSEWARDSGNTIYF
cdr3_nt: TGTGCCAGCAGTGAATGGGCTCGGGACTCTGGAAACACCATATATTTT

j_call: TRBJ2-7
clone_size: .
d_call: TRBD1
v_call: TRBV5-1
cdr3_aa: CASSQQGLGYEQYF
cdr3_nt: TGCGCCAGCAGCCAACAGGGGTTGGGGTACGAGCAGTACTTC

j_call: TRBJ2-3
clone_size: .
d_call: .
v_call: TRBV19
cdr3_aa: CASSWGYFTDTQYF
cdr3_nt: TGTGCCAGTAGCTGGGGCTACTTCACAGATACGCAGTATTTT

j_call: TRBJ2-7
clone_size: few
d_call: TRBD1
v_call: TRBV5-1
cdr3_aa: CASSSPDRGHEQYF
cdr3_nt: TGCGCCAGCAGCTCGCCGGACAGGGGGCACGAGCAGTACTTC

j_call: TRBJ2-2
clone_size: .
d_call: .
v_call: TRBV11-3
cdr3_aa: CASSHTKFTGELFF
cdr3_nt: TGTGCCAGCAGCCATACTAAGTTCACCGGGGAGCTGTTTTTT

j_call: TRBJ1-6
clone_size: .
d_call: TRBD1
v_call: TRBV19
cdr3_aa: CASSRTGDSPLHF
cdr3_nt: TGTGCCAGTAGTCGGACAGGTGATTCACCCCTCCACTTT